This T cell receptor (beta chain) was recovered during a study of T cells in localized non-small cell lung cancer. Produced via immunoSEQ multiplex PCR; TCRdb's table is partial and in-frame only. The sample carries around 130,000 clones, more than 70% recorded once. The CDR3 has 13 residues. Germline lookup yields CDR1 SGHRS and CDR2 YFSETQ. Trimming removed 4 bases from V and 3 bases from J, with 11 bases in between. Overall study findings and caveats: Paired adjacent lung recovered a median around 52 of the top 100 tumor clones. The tumor had only one region sequenced, so heterogeneity remains possible. Higher T cell density in the blood was associated with longer overall survival, whereas higher adjacent-lung clonality associated with shorter survival. Uninvolved adjacent lung, not tumor, had the highest T cell clonality.

For this clone: Its antigen is undetermined.

The TCR was taken from a female donor older than 55 with stage I lung adenocarcinoma. This specimen consisted of peripheral blood, obtained before any cancer treatment. The V call is TRBV5-1, the J call TRBJ2-7, with TRBD2 as a possible D gene (6 bases). CDR3 nucleotides: TGCGCCAGCAGCCCCCAGGGAGGCTACGAGCAGTACTTC. This translates into CASSPQGGYEQYF.